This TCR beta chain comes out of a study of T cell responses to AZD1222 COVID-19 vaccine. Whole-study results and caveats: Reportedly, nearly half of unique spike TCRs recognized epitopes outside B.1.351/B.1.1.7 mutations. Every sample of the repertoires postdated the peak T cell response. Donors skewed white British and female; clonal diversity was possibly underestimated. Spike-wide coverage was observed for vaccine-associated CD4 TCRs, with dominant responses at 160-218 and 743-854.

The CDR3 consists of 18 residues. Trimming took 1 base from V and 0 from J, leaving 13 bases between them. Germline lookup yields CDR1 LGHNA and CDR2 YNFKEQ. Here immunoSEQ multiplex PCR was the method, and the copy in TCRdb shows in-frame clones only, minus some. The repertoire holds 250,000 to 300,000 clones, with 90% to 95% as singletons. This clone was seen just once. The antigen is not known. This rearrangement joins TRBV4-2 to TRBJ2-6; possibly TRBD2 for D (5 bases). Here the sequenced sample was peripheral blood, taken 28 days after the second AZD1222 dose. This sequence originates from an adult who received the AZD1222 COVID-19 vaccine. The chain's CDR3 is CASSQVRDLNSGANVLTF. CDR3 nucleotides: TGTGCCAGCAGCCAAGTCCGGGATTTAAACTCTGGGGCCAACGTCCTGACTTTC.